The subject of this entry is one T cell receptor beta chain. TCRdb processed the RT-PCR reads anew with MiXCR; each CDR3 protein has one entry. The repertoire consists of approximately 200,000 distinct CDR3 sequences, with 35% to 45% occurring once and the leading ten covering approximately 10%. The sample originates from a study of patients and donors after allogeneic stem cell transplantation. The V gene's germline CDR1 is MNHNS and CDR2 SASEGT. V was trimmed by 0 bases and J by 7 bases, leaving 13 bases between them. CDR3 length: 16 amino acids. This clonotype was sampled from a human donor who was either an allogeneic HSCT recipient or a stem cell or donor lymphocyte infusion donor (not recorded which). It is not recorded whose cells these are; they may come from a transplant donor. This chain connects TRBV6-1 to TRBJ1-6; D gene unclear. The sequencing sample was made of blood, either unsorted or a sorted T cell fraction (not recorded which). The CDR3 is CASSEAWQVGNSPLHF. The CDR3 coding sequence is TGTGCCAGCAGTGAAGCTTGGCAGGTTGGCAATTCACCCCTCCACTTT.